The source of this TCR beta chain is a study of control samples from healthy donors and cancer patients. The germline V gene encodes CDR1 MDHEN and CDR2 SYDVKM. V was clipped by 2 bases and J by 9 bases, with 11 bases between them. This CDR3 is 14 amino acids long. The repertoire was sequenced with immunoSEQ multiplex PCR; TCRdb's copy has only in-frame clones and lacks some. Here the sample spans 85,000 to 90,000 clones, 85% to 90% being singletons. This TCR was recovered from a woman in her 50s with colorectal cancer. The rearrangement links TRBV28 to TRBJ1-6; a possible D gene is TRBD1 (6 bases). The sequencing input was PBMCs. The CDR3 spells CASSLVGATSPLHF. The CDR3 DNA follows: TGTGCCAGCAGTTTAGTGGGGGCTACTTCACCCCTCCACTTT.